This T cell receptor (beta chain) was retrieved from a study of shared clonotypes between healthy human individuals. General study results and limits: Of the naive CD4 clonotypes, about 5% were shared across a few donors.

Donors comprised healthy HIV-negative adults lacking recent acute infections or vaccinations. Only Caucasian adults living in Nashville, Tennessee served as donors. Subsets obtained from CD4+ cells comprised CD45RA+ naive and CD45RA-negative memory cells. From germline, CDR1 is LGHNA and CDR2 YNFKEQ. The V and J ends lost 4 bases and 2 bases, in that order; junction bases with no gene match: 15. The length of the CDR3 is 19 residues. Remarks on this clone: Its antigen remains unidentified. The sample holds other DNA sequences that translate to the same CDR3.

Sequencing was performed with immunoSEQ multiplex PCR; in TCRdb, only in-frame clones are kept and a portion is missing. The data contain 2.3 million or so clones, approximately 95% of them singletons. The chain is built from TRBV4-2 and TRBJ2-1, with TRBD2 matching over 9 bases. The clonotype comes from a man in his late teens or twenties in good health. Some clones in this sample may be carry-over from other donors' samples. Sequenced material: naive CD4+ T cells from PBMCs. Specified subset: CD45RA+ positively selected. The CDR3 loop is CASSPSLRDSGSPYNEQFF. DNA of the CDR3: TGTGCCAGCAGCCCGAGCCTCCGTGATAGCGGGAGTCCCTACAATGAGCAGTTCTTC.